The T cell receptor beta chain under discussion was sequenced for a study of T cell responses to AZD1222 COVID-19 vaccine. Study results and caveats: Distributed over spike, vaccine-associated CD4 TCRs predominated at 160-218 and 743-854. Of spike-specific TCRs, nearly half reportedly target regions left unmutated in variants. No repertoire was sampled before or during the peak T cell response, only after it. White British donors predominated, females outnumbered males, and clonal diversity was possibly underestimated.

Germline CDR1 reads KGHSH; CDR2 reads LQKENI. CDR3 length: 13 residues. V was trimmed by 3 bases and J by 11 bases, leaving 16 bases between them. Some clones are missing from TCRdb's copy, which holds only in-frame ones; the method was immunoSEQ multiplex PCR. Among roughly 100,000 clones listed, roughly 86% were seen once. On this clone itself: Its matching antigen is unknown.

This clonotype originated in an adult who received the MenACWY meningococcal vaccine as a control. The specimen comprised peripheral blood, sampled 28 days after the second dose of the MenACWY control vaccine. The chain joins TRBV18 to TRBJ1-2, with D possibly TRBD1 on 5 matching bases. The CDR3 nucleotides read TGTGCCAGCTCACCGCGCGGTGGGAAGGGGTACACCTTC. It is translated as CASSPRGGKGYTF.